Listed below are T cell receptor beta chains from one sample, sequenced in a study of blood T cell repertoires in COVID-19. Repertoires were generated with immunoSEQ multiplex PCR, while TCRdb's copy carries only in-frame clones and drops some. Among roughly 71,000 clones listed, approximately 91% were seen once. Sequenced: peripheral blood. These receptors came from a man in his forties or fifties with acute or convalescent COVID-19. The CDR3 runs from the conserved cysteine through the conserved F or W. Expanded clones get a size class; other rows say once, few or many, or leave the size out.

NA,TRBJ2-3,TRBV3-1/TRBV3-2,CASSQSVQFSTDTQYF
once,TRBJ2-3,TRBV10-1,CASSESSRGLGDTQYF
NA,TRBJ1-4,TRBV5-1,CASSPVGPNEKLFF
once,TRBJ1-4,TRBV3-1/TRBV3-2,CASSQVGTAEKLFF
NA,TRBJ1-1,TRBV4-1,CASSTRDRNTEAFF
NA,TRBJ2-7,TRBV7-6,CASSRDSPGVSEQYF
NA,TRBJ2-5,TRBV5-8,CASSLVGGSETQYF
once,TRBJ2-5,TRBV4-2,CASSQETWTSGQETQYF
once,TRBJ2-7,TRBV7-3,CASSLAPLDRVAYEQYF
NA,TRBJ1-1,TRBV5-6,CASSEEGKGRTEAFF
NA,TRBJ1-2,TRBV18,CASSPPTGANYGYTF
NA,TRBJ2-7,TRBV5-4,CASSRDISYGQYF
NA,TRBJ1-1,TRBV6-1,CASGEVSGTEAFF
NA,TRBJ1-3,TRBV6-5,CASRGDRASGNTIYF
NA,TRBJ2-1,TRBV7-3,CASSPLSGGNSNEQFF
NA,TRBJ2-5,TRBV5-5,CASSLDGGGQYF
NA,TRBJ1-5,TRBV11-2,CASSSTGTDNQPQHF
NA,TRBJ2-5,TRBV7-2,CASSLVGLRETQYF
NA,TRBJ1-1,TRBV7-9,CASSSRQWAEAFF
NA,TRBJ2-3,TRBV7-8,CASSLGASTDTQYF
once,TRBJ2-3,TRBV11-1,CASSKPGLSWGQYF
NA,TRBJ2-3,TRBV4-1,CASSQQPGQGRADTQYF
NA,TRBJ2-5,TRBV19,CASRPVAGSGPQYF
NA,TRBJ2-5,TRBV7-2,CASSPPPGLRGETQYF
NA,TRBJ1-4,TRBV10-3,CAISDRPGQGNEKLFF
NA,TRBJ2-7,TRBV6-5,CASSYSQANPSYEQYF
NA,TRBJ1-5,TRBV7-3,CASSLIGPQPQHF
NA,TRBJ1-6,TRBV18,CASSPGTNNSPLHF
NA,TRBJ2-5,TRBV5-6,CASTLRLAGQETQYF
NA,TRBJ2-1,TRBV9,CASSPTGGAHYNEQFF
NA,TRBJ1-1,TRBV29-1,CSVNLERGTEAFF
NA,TRBJ1-2,TRBV20-1,CSATGIYGYTF
NA,TRBJ2-2,TRBV5-1,CASSGELATGELFF
NA,TRBJ1-1,TRBV6-1,CASSEPMTDPMNTEAFF
NA,TRBJ2-2,TRBV24-1,CATSEHDRVNTGELFF
NA,TRBJ2-5,TRBV18,CASSPGGGIQETQYF
NA,TRBJ2-1,TRBV27,CASSSSTGATLNEQFF
once,TRBJ1-6,TRBV6-2/TRBV6-3,CASSYSTGMDDSPLHF
NA,TRBJ1-1,TRBV7-8,CASSLEGTENMNTEAFF
NA,TRBJ2-1,TRBV6-5,CASSYSGQGYNEQFF
NA,TRBJ1-1,TRBV6-5,CASCFVNTEAFF
NA,TRBJ1-5,TRBV19,CAASGTGVSQPQHF
NA,TRBJ1-2,TRBV28,CASSSGIYGYTF
NA,TRBJ1-1,TRBV12-3/TRBV12-4,CASRLRRDTEAFF
NA,TRBJ2-3,TRBV9,CASSAGASGGRTDTQYF
NA,TRBJ2-2,TRBV14,CASSPRDITGELFF
NA,TRBJ1-2,TRBV24-1,CATSDFTGPIYYGYTF
NA,TRBJ2-5,TRBV5-1,CASSSGTVPQETQYF
NA,TRBJ1-2,TRBV6-5,CASSYQGSGYGYTF
once,TRBJ1-1,TRBV19,CASSIQGEQMNTEAFF
NA,TRBJ2-7,TRBV5-1,CASSLPGTELGEQYF
NA,TRBJ2-3,TRBV9,CASSVSVGSQGRGTDTQYF
few,TRBJ1-3,TRBV9,CASSVAPPTSISGNTIYF
NA,TRBJ2-7,TRBV6-6,CASRPTGVSYEQYF
NA,TRBJ1-3,TRBV18,CASSRVGNSGNTIYF
NA,TRBJ2-2,TRBV24-1,CATSDRDRNTGELFF
NA,TRBJ2-2,TRBV12-5,CASGGEGVSTGELFF
NA,TRBJ1-1,TRBV29-1,CSVSGKLNTEAFF
NA,TRBJ2-5,TRBV4-2,CASSVQETQYF